The following is a TCR beta chain sequence with its context. The antigen is not known. The germline V gene encodes CDR1 SGHVS and CDR2 FNYEAQ. The V end was cut by 3 bases, the J end by 2 bases, with 10 bases between. CDR3 length: 14 amino acids. This record comes from a study of response to subunit inactivated influenza vaccine. Findings and limits, study-wide: Few additional T cells are recruited per seasonal influenza vaccination, authors suggested.

TCRdb reprocessed the RT-PCR reads with MiXCR, giving one entry per CDR3 protein. The sample yields roughly 670,000 distinct CDR3 sequences, around 13% seen once. The TCR originated in a man in his forties or fifties who received an inactivated influenza vaccine. Sequenced material: PBMCs from blood, taken less than 15 days before vaccination. This sequence joins TRBV7-6 and TRBJ1-1; perhaps TRBD1 as D (6 bases). The CDR3 DNA is TGTGCCAGCAGCTTGGACAGCCGAAACACTGAAGCTTTCTTT. Translated, it gives CASSLDSRNTEAFF.